Listed below are T cell receptor beta chains from one sample, sequenced in a study of shared clonotypes between healthy human individuals. The assay was immunoSEQ multiplex PCR, and TCRdb's table has in-frame clones only and misses some. The sample carries about 980,000 clones, less than 85% recorded once. Sample: memory CD4+ T cells sorted from blood. All receptors come from a man between 18 and 29 years old in good health. Each CDR3 is given with its conserved first and last residue. Each record gives: J gene, V gene, CDR3 protein.

TRBJ2-7	TRBV7-9	CASSPRTGYEQYF
TRBJ2-7	TRBV5-3	CARSCQHPPQGYEQYF
TRBJ2-2	TRBV16	CASSPRLGTENTGELFF
TRBJ2-5	TRBV9	CASSAQTSAQETQYF
TRBJ1-2	TRBV4-1	CASSQPDMGGYTF
TRBJ1-4	TRBV18	CASSPQAQRVGSGEKLFF
TRBJ1-2	TRBV2	CASRRARTGEGYTF
TRBJ2-7	TRBV6-5	CASSYSSARHEQYF
TRBJ1-5	TRBV6-4	CASSTGPNNQPQHF
TRBJ2-5	TRBV5-1	CASSWGQGRKETQYF
TRBJ1-2	TRBV6-5	CASSYRRGGGYTF
TRBJ2-7	TRBV30	CAWSSFASSSYEQYF
TRBJ1-2	TRBV7-8	CASSQGNKAYGYTF
TRBJ1-2	TRBV6-1	CASDIGLNYGYTF
TRBJ2-4	TRBV30	CAFRAPKNIQYF
TRBJ2-1	TRBV30	CAWTRFGYNEQFF